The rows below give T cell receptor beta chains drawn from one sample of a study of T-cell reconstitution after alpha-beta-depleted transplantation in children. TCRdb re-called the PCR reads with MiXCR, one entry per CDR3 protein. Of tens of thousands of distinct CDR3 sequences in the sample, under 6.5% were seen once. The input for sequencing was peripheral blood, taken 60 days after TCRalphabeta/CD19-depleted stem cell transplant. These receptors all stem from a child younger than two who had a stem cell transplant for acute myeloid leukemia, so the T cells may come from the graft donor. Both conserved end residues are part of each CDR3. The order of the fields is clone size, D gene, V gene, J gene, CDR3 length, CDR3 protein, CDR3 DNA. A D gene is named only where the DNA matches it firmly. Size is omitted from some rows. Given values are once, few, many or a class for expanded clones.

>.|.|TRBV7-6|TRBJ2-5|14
CASSLRWREGTQYF
TGTGCCAGCAGCTTGAGATGGCGGGAAGGGACCCAGTACTTC
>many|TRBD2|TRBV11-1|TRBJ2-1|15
CASSRTSGSRIEQFF
TGTGCCAGCAGCCGCACTAGCGGGAGTCGAATTGAGCAGTTCTTC
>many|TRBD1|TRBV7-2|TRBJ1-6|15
CASSLIGTDNSPLHF
TGTGCCAGCAGCTTAATTGGGACAGATAATTCACCCCTCCACTTT
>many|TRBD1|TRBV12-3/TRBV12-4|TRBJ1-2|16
CASSLPRQGRAWGYTF
TGTGCCAGCAGTCTCCCCCGACAGGGTAGGGCTTGGGGCTACACCTTC
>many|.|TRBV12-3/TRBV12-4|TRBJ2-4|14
CASSWAGAKNIQYF
TGTGCCAGCTCCTGGGCGGGAGCCAAAAACATTCAGTACTTC
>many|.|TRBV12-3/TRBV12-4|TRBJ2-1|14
CASSRVSSYNEQFF
TGTGCCAGCAGCCGCGTTAGCTCCTACAATGAGCAGTTCTTC
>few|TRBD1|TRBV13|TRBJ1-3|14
CASSLDRAGNTIYF
TGTGCCAGCAGCCTCGACAGGGCTGGAAACACCATATATTTT
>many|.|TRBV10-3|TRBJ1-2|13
CAISEEGNYGYTF
TGTGCCATCAGTGAAGAGGGGAACTATGGCTACACCTTC
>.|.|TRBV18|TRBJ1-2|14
CASSPLDALEGYTF
TGTGCCAGCTCACCCCTCGACGCTCTGGAAGGCTACACCTTC
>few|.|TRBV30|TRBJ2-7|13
CAWSPEGSNEQYF
TGTGCCTGGAGTCCCGAAGGGTCCAACGAGCAGTACTTC
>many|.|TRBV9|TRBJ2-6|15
CASSHSNSGANVLTF
TGTGCCAGCAGCCACAGTAACTCTGGGGCCAACGTCCTGACTTTC
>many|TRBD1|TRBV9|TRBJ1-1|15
CASSRQGAVNTEAFF
TGTGCCAGCAGCCGCCAGGGGGCTGTGAACACTGAAGCTTTCTTT
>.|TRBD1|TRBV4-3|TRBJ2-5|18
CASSQEAYLDRGTETQYF
TGCGCCAGCAGCCAAGAGGCCTACCTGGACAGGGGAACCGAGACCCAGTACTTC
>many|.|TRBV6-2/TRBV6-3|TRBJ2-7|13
CASRGLNSYEQYF
TGTGCCAGCAGGGGACTCAACTCCTACGAGCAGTACTTC
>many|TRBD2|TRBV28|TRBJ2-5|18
CASRPRTGSGGEEETQYF
TGTGCCAGTAGACCCCGAACGGGTAGCGGGGGGGAGGAAGAGACCCAGTACTTC
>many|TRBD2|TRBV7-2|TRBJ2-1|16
CASSAGLAGPGNEQFF
TGTGCCAGCAGCGCCGGACTAGCGGGTCCGGGCAATGAGCAGTTCTTC
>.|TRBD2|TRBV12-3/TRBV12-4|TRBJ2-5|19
CAICFIPYGTSAFQETQYF
TGTGCCATCTGTTTCATCCCTTACGGGACTAGCGCCTTCCAAGAGACCCAGTACTTC
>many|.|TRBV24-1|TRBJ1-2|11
CATSDSLGYTF
TGTGCCACCAGTGACAGCCTTGGCTACACCTTC
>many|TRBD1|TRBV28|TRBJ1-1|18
CASSLASRAGGTYTEAFF
TGTGCCAGCAGTTTGGCTTCCCGGGCAGGGGGTACGTACACTGAAGCTTTCTTT
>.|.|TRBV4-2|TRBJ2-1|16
CASSQDIGLGLHEQFF
TGTGCCAGCAGCCAAGATATTGGACTGGGACTCCACGAGCAGTTCTTC
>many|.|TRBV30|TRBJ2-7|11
CAWSTYHEQYF
TGTGCCTGGAGTACCTATCACGAGCAGTACTTC
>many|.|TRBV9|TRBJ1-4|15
CASSEWGKTNEKLFF
TGTGCCAGCAGCGAATGGGGGAAAACTAATGAAAAACTGTTTTTT
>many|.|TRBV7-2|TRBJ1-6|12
CASSFALSPLHF
TGTGCCAGCAGCTTCGCCCTTTCACCCCTCCACTTT
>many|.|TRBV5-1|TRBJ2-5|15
CASEESYGGTRTQYF
TGCGCCAGCGAAGAATCTTACGGCGGTACTCGGACCCAGTACTTC
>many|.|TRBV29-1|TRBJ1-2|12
CSPRGIGYGYTF
TGCAGCCCCAGGGGCATCGGCTATGGCTACACCTTC
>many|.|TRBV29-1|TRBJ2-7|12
CSVLASSYEQYF
TGCAGCGTTTTGGCGAGCTCCTACGAGCAGTACTTC
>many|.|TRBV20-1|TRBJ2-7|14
CSAWSLERAYEQYF
TGCAGTGCTTGGTCCCTTGAGCGAGCCTACGAGCAGTACTTC
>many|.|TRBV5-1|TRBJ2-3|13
CASSYAYTDTQYF
TGCGCCAGCAGCTACGCCTACACAGATACGCAGTATTTT
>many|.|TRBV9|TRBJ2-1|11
CASGGHNEQFF
TGTGCCAGCGGGGGCCATAATGAGCAGTTCTTC
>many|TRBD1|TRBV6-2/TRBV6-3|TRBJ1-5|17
CASSRTRQGLSNQPQHF
TGTGCCAGCAGTCGAACACGACAGGGTTTGAGCAATCAGCCCCAGCATTTT
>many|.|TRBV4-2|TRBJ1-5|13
CASSLRADQPQHF
TGTGCCAGCAGCCTGAGGGCGGATCAGCCCCAGCATTTT
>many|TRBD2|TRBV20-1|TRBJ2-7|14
CSAAQLAGPYEQYF
TGCAGTGCCGCCCAACTAGCGGGACCATACGAGCAGTACTTC
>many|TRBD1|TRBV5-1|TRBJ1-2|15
CASSLWTGGSRGYTF
TGCGCCAGCAGCTTGTGGACAGGGGGATCTAGGGGCTACACCTTC
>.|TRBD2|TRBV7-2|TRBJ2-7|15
CASSLALAGGYEQYF
TGTGCCAGCAGCTTAGCCCTAGCGGGAGGGTACGAGCAGTACTTC
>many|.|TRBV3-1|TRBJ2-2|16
CASSPSLGTPTGELFF
TGTGCCAGCAGCCCCTCTCTAGGGACACCTACCGGGGAGCTGTTTTTT
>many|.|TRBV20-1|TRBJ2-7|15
CSEIRRRDVSYEQYF
TGCAGTGAGATACGTAGACGCGATGTCTCCTACGAGCAGTACTTC
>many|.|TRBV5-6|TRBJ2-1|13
CASSLWARDEQFF
TGTGCCAGCAGCTTGTGGGCCAGGGATGAGCAGTTCTTC
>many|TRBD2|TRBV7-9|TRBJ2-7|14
CASSPTSGAYEQYF
TGTGCCAGCAGCCCGACTAGCGGAGCCTACGAGCAGTACTTC
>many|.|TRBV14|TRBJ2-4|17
CASSQDRGATAKNIQYF
TGTGCCAGCAGCCAAGACCGTGGGGCCACTGCCAAAAACATTCAGTACTTC
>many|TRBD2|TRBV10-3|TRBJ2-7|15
CAISESGGSHYEQYF
TGTGCCATCAGTGAGTCGGGAGGGTCCCACTACGAGCAGTACTTC
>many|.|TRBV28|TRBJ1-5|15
CASSFSRTQVTPQHF
TGTGCCAGCAGTTTCTCTCGGACACAAGTAACGCCCCAGCATTTT
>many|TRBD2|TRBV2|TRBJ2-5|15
CASSFTSGVGETQYF
TGTGCCAGCAGTTTTACTAGCGGGGTCGGGGAGACCCAGTACTTC
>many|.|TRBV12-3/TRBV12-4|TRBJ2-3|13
CASTQAGSDTQYF
TGTGCCAGCACCCAGGCGGGGTCAGATACGCAGTATTTT
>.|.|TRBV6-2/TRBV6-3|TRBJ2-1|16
CASSRMRETAHNEQFF
TGTGCCAGCAGTCGCATGCGGGAAACGGCTCACAATGAGCAGTTCTTC
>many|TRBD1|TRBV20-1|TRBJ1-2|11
CSDGTDYGYTF
TGCAGCGACGGGACAGACTATGGCTACACCTTC
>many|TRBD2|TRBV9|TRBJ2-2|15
CASSSGLALSGELFF
TGTGCCAGCAGCTCGGGACTAGCGTTATCCGGGGAGCTGTTTTTT
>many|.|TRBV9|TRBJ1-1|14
CASSVDPRSPEAFF
TGTGCCAGCAGCGTAGACCCCCGGAGCCCTGAAGCTTTCTTT
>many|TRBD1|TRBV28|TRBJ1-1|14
CASSRQGRNTEAFF
TGTGCCAGCAGTCGACAGGGGCGGAACACTGAAGCTTTCTTT
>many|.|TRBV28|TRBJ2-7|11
CASSFGPLEYF
TGTGCCAGCAGTTTTGGGCCTCTGGAGTACTTC